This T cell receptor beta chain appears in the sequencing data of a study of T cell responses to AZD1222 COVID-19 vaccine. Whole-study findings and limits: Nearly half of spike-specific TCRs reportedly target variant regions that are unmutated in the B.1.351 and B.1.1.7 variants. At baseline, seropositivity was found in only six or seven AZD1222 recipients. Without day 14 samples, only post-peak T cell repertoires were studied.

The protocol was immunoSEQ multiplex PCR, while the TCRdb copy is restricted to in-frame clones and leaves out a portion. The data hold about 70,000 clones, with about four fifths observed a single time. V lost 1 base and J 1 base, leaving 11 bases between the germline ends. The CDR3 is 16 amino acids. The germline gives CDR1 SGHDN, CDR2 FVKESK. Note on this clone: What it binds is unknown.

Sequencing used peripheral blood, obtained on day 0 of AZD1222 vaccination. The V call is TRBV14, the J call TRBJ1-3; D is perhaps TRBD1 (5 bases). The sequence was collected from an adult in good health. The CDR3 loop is CASSQASGYSGNTIYF. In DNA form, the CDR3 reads TGTGCCAGCAGCCAAGCGTCAGGGTATTCTGGAAACACCATATATTTT.